These 27 T cell receptor beta chains came from one sample sequenced in a study of control samples from healthy donors and cancer patients. Only in-frame clones appear in the TCRdb table, and some are missing; sequencing was by immunoSEQ multiplex PCR. The sample has around 99,000 clones; more than 85% are singletons. The sample consisted of blood. The receptors shown here come from a woman between 50 and 59 years old in good health.

This clone turned up a few times. The rearrangement links TRBV30 to TRBJ2-7; D remains unclear. The CDR3 covers 12 residues. From germline, CDR1 is GTSNPN and CDR2 SVGIG (reference sequence). V was clipped by 2 bases and J by 0 bases, with 5 bases between them. DNA for the CDR3: TGTGCCTGGAGTCGCGCCTCCTACGAGCAGTACGTC. This encodes CAWSRASYEQYV.

This clone was observed a single time. This sequence joins TRBV27 and TRBJ1-4; D is perhaps TRBD1 (5 bases). The length of the CDR3 is 14 residues. The germline CDR1 and CDR2 sequences are MNHEY and SMNVEV (reference sequence). The V end was cut by 2 bases, the J end by 8 bases, with 12 bases between. The CDR3 sequence: CASSLPGRWEKLFF. CDR3 nucleotide sequence: TGTGCCAGCAGTTTACCGGGACGATGGGAAAAACTGTTTTTT.

This clone showed up just once. The chain carries TRBV21-1 and TRBJ2-1; the table gives TRBD1 as D, unverified against the DNA. TRBV21-1 is tagged as a pseudogene. The CDR3 is 15 residues long. The chain's CDR3 is CASSKRTGRVNEQFF. In DNA, the CDR3 is TGTGCCAGCAGCAAAAGGACAGGAAGGGTCAATGAGCAGTTCTTC.

The chain is built from TRBV6-2 or TRBV6-3 and TRBJ2-7; 12 bases map to TRBD2. CDR3 size: 17 residues. V was pared by 4 bases and J by 4 bases, with 11 bases of the junction left unmatched. From germline, CDR1 is MNHEY and CDR2 SVGEGT. In nucleotides, the CDR3 is TGTGCCAGCAGTTCCACCCGGACTAGCGGGGCCCTTTACGAGCAGTACGTC. Residues: CASSSTRTSGALYEQYV.

The CDR3: CASSMAPRIYNEQFF. The CDR3 region has the DNA TGTGCCAGCAGTATGGCCCCGAGGATCTACAATGAGCAGTTCTTC. This chain links TRBV6-5 with TRBJ2-1; D is unclear. This CDR3 is built from 15 residues. V lost 5 bases and J lost 3, with 14 bases in between. Germline V CDR1 and CDR2: MNHEY, SVGAGI.

The chain employs TRBV15 and TRBJ1-1; 9 bases fit TRBD1. The V gene end was trimmed by 3 bases and the J gene end by 0 bases; junction bases not matched to a gene: 2. The CDR3 sequence is 15 residues long. CDR1 LNHNV and CDR2 YYDKDF come from the germline V gene (reference sequence). CDR3 in amino acids: CATSRGDRVNTEAFF. CDR3 nucleotides: TGTGCCACCAGCAGGGGGGACAGGGTGAACACTGAAGCTTTCTTT.

The chain uses TRBV25-1 and TRBJ1-4; 7 nucleotides agree with TRBD1. J lost 0 bases, V lost 3 bases, and 4 bases had no gene match. CDR1 MGHDK and CDR2 SYGVNS come from the germline V gene. This CDR3 spans 16 amino acids. CDR3 coding DNA: TGTGCCAGCAGTGAGGACAGGTCTGCAACTAATGAAAAACTGTTTTTT. Residues: CASSEDRSATNEKLFF.

The CDR3 loop is CASSTGTSSGNTIYF. As DNA, the CDR3 is TGTGCCAGTAGTACGGGCACGAGTTCGGGAAACACCATATATTTT. The chain carries TRBV19 and TRBJ1-3; D is uncertain. Trimming shortened V by 4 bases and J by 4 bases, and 14 bases separated the two germline ends. The CDR3 runs to 15 residues. Germline-derived CDR1 and CDR2 are LNHDA and SQIVND (reference sequence).

This chain links TRBV9 with TRBJ2-1; no clear D gene. Trimming left V 4 bases short and J 10 bases short, with 9 bases between. The germline V gene has CDR1 SGDLS and CDR2 YYNGEE. The CDR3 covers 11 residues. DNA for the CDR3: TGTGCCAGCAGCTTCCGTGAGGAGCAGTTCTTC. Encoded protein: CASSFREEQFF.

The rearrangement links TRBV5-6 to TRBJ2-7; 8 bases align to TRBD2. CDR3 size: 15 residues. Losses at the gene ends were 0 bases for V and 2 bases for J; bases not matched to a gene: 4. Germline-derived CDR1 and CDR2 are SGHDT and YYEEEE. The CDR3 DNA sequence: TGTGCCAGCAGCTTGGGCGGGGGGCTCACCTACGAGCAGTACTTC. Its protein is CASSLGGGLTYEQYF.

Here the CDR3 reads CAWDDVGYEQYF. For the CDR3, the DNA is TGTGCCTGGGACGATGTCGGCTACGAGCAGTACTTC. The chain recombines TRBV30 with TRBJ2-7, with unresolved D. The CDR3 contains 12 residues. V was cut by 5 bases and J by 3 bases, with 11 bases left in between. Germline V CDR1 and CDR2: GTSNPN, SVGIG (reference sequence).

The chain combines TRBV7-3 with TRBJ2-7, with a possible D match to TRBD1 (5 bases). V was trimmed by 3 bases and J by 5 bases, leaving 11 bases between them. The CDR3 totals 13 residues. Germline V gene lookup returns CDR1 SGHTA and CDR2 FQGTGA. CDR3 in amino acids: CASSLGPSHEQYV. CDR3 DNA: TGTGCCAGCAGCTTGGGGCCTTCCCACGAGCAGTACGTC.

This clone was observed a few times. V usage is TRBV5-1 and J usage is TRBJ1-4; maybe TRBD1 (6 bases). Germline CDR1 is SGHRS and CDR2 is YFSETQ. The CDR3 is made up of 15 amino acids. V lost 0 bases, J lost 4 bases, and 10 bases lay in between. CDR3 sequence: CASSLAGENNEKLFF. CDR3 in DNA: TGCGCCAGCAGCTTGGCAGGGGAGAATAATGAAAAACTGTTTTTT.

V is TRBV4-1 and J is TRBJ2-2; D unresolved. The V and J ends lost 6 bases and 2 bases respectively, with 7 bases between them. The germline V gene has CDR1 MGHRA and CDR2 YSYEKL. The CDR3 is 13 amino acids. The CDR3 reads CASRPTNTGELFF. CDR3 DNA: TGCGCCAGCAGGCCGACTAACACCGGGGAGCTGTTTTTT.

The V and J genes are TRBV15 and TRBJ2-4, with D possibly TRBD2 on 5 matching bases. Between the trimmed V and J ends, which lost 0 bases and 9 bases, there was a span of 9 bases. The length of the CDR3 is 13 residues. The germline V gene has CDR1 LNHNV and CDR2 YYDKDF (reference sequence). This CDR3 is CATSREARVIQYF. The CDR3 DNA sequence: TGTGCCACCAGCAGAGAAGCGCGGGTCATTCAGTACTTC.

The chain couples TRBV7-2 to TRBJ1-2, with 10 bases lining up with TRBD1. The CDR3 has 15 amino acids. The germline V gene encodes CDR1 SGHTA and CDR2 FQGNSA. V was pared by 3 bases and J by 4 bases, with 5 bases of the junction left unmatched. The CDR3, as DNA: TGTGCCAGCAGCTTCGGGACAGGGGTGGGCTATGGCTACACCTTC. Its translation: CASSFGTGVGYGYTF.

The CDR3 DNA reads as TGTGCCAGCAGCCAGGTCCTTGAGCTCGTGAACACTGAAGCTTTCTTT. This sequence encodes CASSQVLELVNTEAFF. The chain is built from TRBV14 and TRBJ1-1; D gene ambiguous. CDR1 is SGHDN and CDR2 is FVKESK in the germline V gene. The length of the CDR3 is 16 residues. With 3 bases removed from V and 0 bases from J, the gap between germline ends came to 14 bases.

The J gene is TRBJ1-4, the V gene TRBV19, with a weak D call TRBD1 (5 bases). There are 15 residues in the CDR3. Germline V gene data show CDR1 as LNHDA and CDR2 as SQIVND (reference sequence). Trimming stripped 8 bases from V and 4 bases from J, with 17 bases between. The CDR3 DNA is TGTGCCAGTTGTGGATGGGAGGACAATAATGAAAAACTGTTTTTT. Protein product: CASCGWEDNNEKLFF.

V gene TRBV9 combines with J gene TRBJ2-1; the D gene is possibly TRBD2 (5 bases). The V gene lost 3 bases and the J gene lost 2 bases, with 12 bases spanning the gap. Germline V CDR1 and CDR2: SGDLS, YYNGEE. This CDR3 region has 15 residues. DNA of the CDR3: TGTGCCAGCAGCGCCGGACTCATTACCTACAATGAGCAGTTCTTC. Its translation: CASSAGLITYNEQFF.

The J gene is TRBJ2-1, the V gene TRBV11-1; D gene uncertain. Trimming cost V 6 bases and J 8 bases, with 23 bases left between them. The CDR3 extends over 16 amino acids. Germline CDR1 is SGHAT and CDR2 is FQDESV (reference sequence). The CDR3 loop reads CASSGLWWENPHEQFF. CDR3 nucleotide sequence: TGTGCCAGCAGTGGGCTTTGGTGGGAAAATCCACATGAGCAGTTCTTC.

V and J are TRBV5-1 and TRBJ2-1, with 8 bases matching TRBD2. Germline-derived CDR1 and CDR2 are SGHRS and YFSETQ. The CDR3 length is 15 residues. V shed 4 bases and J 7 bases; nucleotides not matched to a gene: 10. CDR3 sequence (DNA): TGCGCCAGCAGCGATAGCGGGGCCCCGGAGAATGAGCAGTTCTTC. It codes for CASSDSGAPENEQFF.

The chain recombines TRBV11-2 with TRBJ2-1; 8 bases are shared with TRBD1. After removal of 1 base from V and 4 bases from J, the junction contained 3 bases not matched to a gene. CDR3 length: 15 residues. Germline V CDR1 and CDR2: SGHAT, FQNNGV. CDR3 DNA: TGTGCCAGCAGCTTAGTTACAGGGGGGTACAATGAGCAGTTCTTC. Translating it yields CASSLVTGGYNEQFF.

The chain recombines TRBV30 with TRBJ2-3, with D possibly matching TRBD2 (5 bases). V was cut by 8 bases and J by 2 bases, with 8 bases left in between. Germline CDR1 and CDR2: GTSNPN and SVGIG (reference sequence). CDR3 length: 11 amino acids. CDR3 sequence: CAGAVTDTQYF. In DNA, the CDR3 is TGTGCCGGAGCGGTCACAGATACGCAGTATTTT. Full variable domain (rest looked up from reference TRBV30 and TRBJ2-3): SQTIHQWPATLVQPVGSPLSLECTVEGTSNPNLYWYRQAAGRGLQLLFYSVGIGQISSEVPQNLSASRPQDRQFILSSKKLLLSDSGFYLCAGAVTDTQYFGPGTRLTVL.

This chain uses TRBV2 with TRBJ1-5, with TRBD1 matching 9 bases. With V trimmed by 4 bases and J by 13 bases, 5 bases remained unmatched. The CDR3 length is 12 residues. CDR1 is SNHLY and CDR2 is FYNNEI in the germline V gene. The CDR3: CASSGTGEAQHF. The CDR3 DNA is TGTGCCAGCAGTGGGACAGGGGAGGCACAGCATTTT.

The genes are TRBV11-1 and TRBJ1-4; 10 bases are shared with TRBD1. V dropped 4 bases and J dropped 8; count of bases not matched to a gene: 4. The CDR3 runs to 14 residues. Germline-derived CDR1 and CDR2 are SGHAT and FQDESV (reference sequence). The CDR3: CASSSGTGDEKLFF. Written as DNA, the CDR3 is TGTGCCAGCAGCTCCGGGACAGGGGACGAAAAACTGTTTTTT. The full variable domain, rest sourced from reference TRBV11-1 and TRBJ1-4, is EAEVAQSPRYKITEKSQAVAFWCDPISGHATLYWYRQILGQGPELLVQFQDESVVDDSQLPKDRFSAERLKGVDSTLKIQPAELGDSAMYLCASSSGTGDEKLFFGSGTQLSVL.

This clone was detected once. The genes are TRBV4-1 and TRBJ2-2; D call uncertain. The germline V and J ends were trimmed by 0 bases and 6 bases, with 11 bases remaining between them. The length of the CDR3 is 15 residues. CDR1 and CDR2 from the germline V gene are MGHRA and YSYEKL. CDR3 nucleotide sequence: TGCGCCAGCAGCCAAGATAGGGCCCAGGCCGGGGAGCTGTTTTTT. Its translation is CASSQDRAQAGELFF.

The rearrangement joins TRBV24-1 to TRBJ2-7; D might be TRBD2 (6 bases). V was trimmed by 12 bases and J by 0 bases, leaving 17 bases between them. Germline V gene data show CDR1 as KGHDR and CDR2 as SFDVKD. This CDR3 comprises 14 residues. The CDR3 DNA follows: TGTGCCCCTCGATACTGGACTACCTCCTACGAGCAGTACGTC. Protein: CAPRYWTTSYEQYV.